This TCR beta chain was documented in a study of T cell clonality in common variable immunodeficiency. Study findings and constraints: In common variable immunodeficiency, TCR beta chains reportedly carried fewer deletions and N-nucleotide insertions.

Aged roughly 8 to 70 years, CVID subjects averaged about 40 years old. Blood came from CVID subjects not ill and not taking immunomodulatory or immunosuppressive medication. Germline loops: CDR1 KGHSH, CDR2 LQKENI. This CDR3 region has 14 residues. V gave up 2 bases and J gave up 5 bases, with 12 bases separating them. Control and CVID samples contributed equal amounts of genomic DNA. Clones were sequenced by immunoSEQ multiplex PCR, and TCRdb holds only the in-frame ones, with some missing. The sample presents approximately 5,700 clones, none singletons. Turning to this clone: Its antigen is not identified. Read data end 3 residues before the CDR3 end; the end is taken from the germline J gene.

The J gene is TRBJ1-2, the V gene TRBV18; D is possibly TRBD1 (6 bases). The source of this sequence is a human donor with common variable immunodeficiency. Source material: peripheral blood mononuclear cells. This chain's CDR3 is CASSPSGGLYGYTF. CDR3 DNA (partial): TGTGCCAGCTCACCATCTGGGGGCCTATATGGC. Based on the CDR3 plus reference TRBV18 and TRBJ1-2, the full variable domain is NAGVMQNPRHLVRRRGQEARLRCSPMKGHSHVYWYRQLPEEGLKFMVYLQKENIIDESGMPKERFSAEFPKEGPSILRIQQVVRGDSAAYFCASSPSGGLYGYTFGSGTRLTVV.